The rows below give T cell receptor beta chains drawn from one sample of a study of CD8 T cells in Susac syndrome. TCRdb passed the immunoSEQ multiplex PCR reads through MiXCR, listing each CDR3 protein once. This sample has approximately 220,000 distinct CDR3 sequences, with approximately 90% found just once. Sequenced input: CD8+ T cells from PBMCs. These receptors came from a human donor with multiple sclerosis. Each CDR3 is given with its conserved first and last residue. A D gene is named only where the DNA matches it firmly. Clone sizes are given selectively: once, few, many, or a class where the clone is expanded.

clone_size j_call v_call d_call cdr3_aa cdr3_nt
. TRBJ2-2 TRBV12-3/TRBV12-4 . CASTVVITGELFF TGTGCCAGCACCGTGGTCATCACCGGGGAGCTGTTTTTT
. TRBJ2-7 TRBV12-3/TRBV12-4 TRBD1 CASSPLGTGPYEQYF TGTGCCAGCAGTCCTTTGGGGACAGGGCCCTACGAGCAGTACTTC
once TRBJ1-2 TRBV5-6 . CASSLGAAFYGYTF TGTGCCAGCAGCTTGGGGGCAGCTTTCTATGGCTACACCTTC
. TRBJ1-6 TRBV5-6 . CASSLWRDMYYNSPLHF TGTGCCAGCAGCTTGTGGCGGGACATGTACTATAATTCACCCCTCCACTTT
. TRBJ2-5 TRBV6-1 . CASSFSGPRETQYF TGTGCCAGCAGTTTTAGCGGCCCCAGGGAGACCCAGTACTTC
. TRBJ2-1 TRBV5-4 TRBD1 CASGDRVYNEQFF TGTGCCAGCGGGGACAGGGTTTACAATGAGCAGTTCTTC
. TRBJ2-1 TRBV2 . CASSPGLGANEQFF TGTGCCAGCAGTCCAGGACTCGGGGCCAATGAGCAGTTCTTC
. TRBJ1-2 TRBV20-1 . CSARDTYYGYTF TGCAGTGCTAGGGACACCTACTATGGCTACACCTTC
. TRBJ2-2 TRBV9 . CASSVRVGYGPGELFF TGTGCCAGCAGCGTACGAGTGGGGTACGGGCCCGGGGAGCTGTTTTTT
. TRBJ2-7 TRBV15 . CATSRSSTSYEQYF TGTGCCACCAGCAGAAGCAGTACCTCCTACGAGCAGTACTTC
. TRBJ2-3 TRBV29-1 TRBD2 CSVDAGGFPTDTQYF TGCAGCGTTGACGCGGGAGGATTCCCGACAGATACGCAGTATTTT
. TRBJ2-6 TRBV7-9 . CASSPPGSMLSGANVLTF TGTGCCAGCAGCCCCCCCGGCTCAATGCTCTCTGGGGCCAACGTCCTGACTTTC
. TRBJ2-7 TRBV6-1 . CASSVTVRGGSSYEQYF TGTGCCAGCAGCGTCACCGTCCGTGGGGGGAGCTCCTACGAGCAGTACTTC
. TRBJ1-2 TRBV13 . CASSLVGRNYGYTF TGTGCCAGCAGCTTAGTGGGCCGGAACTATGGCTACACCTTC
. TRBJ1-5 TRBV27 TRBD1 CASSPRQGGGSNQPQHF TGTGCCAGCAGTCCCAGACAGGGGGGAGGTAGCAATCAGCCCCAGCATTTT
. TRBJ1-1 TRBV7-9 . CASRMMNTEAFF TGTGCCAGCAGAATGATGAACACTGAAGCTTTCTTT
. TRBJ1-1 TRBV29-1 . CSVEVEADQEAFF TGCAGCGTTGAAGTCGAGGCGGACCAGGAAGCTTTCTTT
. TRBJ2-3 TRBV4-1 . CASSQEAFGTDTQYF TGCGCCAGCAGCCAGGAGGCCTTCGGCACAGATACGCAGTATTTT
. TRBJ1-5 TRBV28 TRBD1 CASSHPGQASKVQPQHF TGTGCCAGCAGCCACCCCGGACAGGCGAGCAAGGTTCAGCCCCAGCATTTT
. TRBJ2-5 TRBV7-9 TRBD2 CASSTASGQETQYF TGTGCCAGCAGCACCGCTAGCGGGCAAGAGACCCAGTACTTC
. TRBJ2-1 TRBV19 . CASSIAGRGNEQFF TGTGCCAGTAGTATTGCAGGCAGGGGCAATGAGCAGTTCTTC
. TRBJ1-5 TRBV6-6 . CASRSEDTNQPQHF TGTGCCAGCAGGTCCGAGGACACCAATCAGCCCCAGCATTTT
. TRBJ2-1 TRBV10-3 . CAISESPTSDGNEQFF TGTGCCATCAGTGAGAGTCCCACTAGTGACGGGAATGAGCAGTTCTTC
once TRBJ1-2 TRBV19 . CASSITGILGYTF TGTGCCAGTAGTATAACGGGGATCCTGGGCTACACCTTC
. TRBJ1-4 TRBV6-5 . CASSSPGTRGNEKLFF TGTGCCAGCAGTTCCCCGGGGACAAGGGGTAATGAAAAACTGTTTTTT
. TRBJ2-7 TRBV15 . CATSRDSSVVDYEQYF TGTGCCACCAGCAGAGATTCCAGCGTCGTTGACTACGAGCAGTACTTC
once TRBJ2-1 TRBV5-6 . CASGPAGYNEQFF TGTGCCAGCGGACCTGCCGGGTACAATGAGCAGTTCTTC
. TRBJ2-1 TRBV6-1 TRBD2 CASSGGLAGPTYNEQFF TGTGCCAGCAGTGGCGGACTAGCGGGACCGACCTACAATGAGCAGTTCTTC
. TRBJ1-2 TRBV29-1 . CSVEGGGTPPFPHGYTF TGCAGCGTTGAAGGGGGGGGGACACCCCCCTTTCCCCATGGCTACACCTTC
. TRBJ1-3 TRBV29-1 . CSVEGSGGSDTIYF TGCAGCGTTGAAGGTTCGGGGGGGTCGGACACCATATATTTT
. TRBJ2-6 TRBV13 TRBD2 CASSQGGSGANVLTF TGTGCCAGCAGCCAGGGAGGGTCTGGGGCCAACGTCCTGACTTTC
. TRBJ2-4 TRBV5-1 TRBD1 CASSLVGQGLDIQYF TGCGCCAGCAGCTTGGTGGGACAGGGATTAGACATTCAGTACTTC
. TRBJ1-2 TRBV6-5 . CASSSLTGSGYGYTF TGTGCCAGCAGTTCGCTGACGGGGTCAGGCTATGGCTACACCTTC
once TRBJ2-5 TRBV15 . CATSRDRGETQYF TGTGCCACCAGCAGAGACCGGGGAGAGACCCAGTACTTC
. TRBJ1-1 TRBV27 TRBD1 CASRTTGRTEAFF TGTGCCAGCAGGACGACAGGGCGCACTGAAGCTTTCTTT
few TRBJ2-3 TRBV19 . CASSSQDTDTQYF TGTGCCAGTAGTTCCCAGGACACAGATACGCAGTATTTT
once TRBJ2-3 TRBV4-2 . CATGALLTDTQYF TGTGCTACGGGTGCCCTGCTCACAGATACGCAGTATTTT
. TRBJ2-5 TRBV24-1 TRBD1 CATSDRTGDGGTQYF TGTGCCACCAGTGATCGAACAGGGGACGGTGGGACCCAGTACTTC
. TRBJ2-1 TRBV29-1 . CSVEGGTSEMNEQFF TGCAGCGTTGAGGGGGGGACATCCGAAATGAATGAGCAGTTCTTC
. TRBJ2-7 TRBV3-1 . CASSPKRGIYEQYF TGTGCCAGCAGCCCCAAAAGGGGGATCTACGAGCAGTACTTC
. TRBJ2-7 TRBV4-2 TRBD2 CASSQVAGDYEQYF TGTGCCAGCAGCCAAGTCGCGGGAGATTACGAGCAGTACTTC
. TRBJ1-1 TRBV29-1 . CSVEDRAYTEAFF TGCAGCGTTGAAGATCGGGCTTACACTGAAGCTTTCTTT
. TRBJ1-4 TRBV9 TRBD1 CASSEKGQLNEKLFF TGTGCCAGCAGCGAGAAGGGACAGCTTAATGAAAAACTGTTTTTT
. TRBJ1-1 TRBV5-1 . CASRTGDTEAFF TGCGCCAGCAGAACGGGGGACACTGAAGCTTTCTTT
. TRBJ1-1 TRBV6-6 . CASSYGVGSAEAFF TGTGCCAGCAGTTACGGGGTAGGGAGCGCTGAAGCTTTCTTT
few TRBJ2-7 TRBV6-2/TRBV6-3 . CASSGPSYEQYF TGTGCCAGCAGTGGCCCATCCTACGAGCAGTACTTC